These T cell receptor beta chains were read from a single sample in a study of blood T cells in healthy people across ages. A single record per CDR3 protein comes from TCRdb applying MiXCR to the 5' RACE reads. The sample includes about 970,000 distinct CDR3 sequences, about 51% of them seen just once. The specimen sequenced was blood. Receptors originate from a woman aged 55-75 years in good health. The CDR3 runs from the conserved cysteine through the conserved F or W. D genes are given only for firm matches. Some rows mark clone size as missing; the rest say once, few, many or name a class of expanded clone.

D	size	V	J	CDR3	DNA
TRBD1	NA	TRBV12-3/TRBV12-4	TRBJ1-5	CASSHTGGSQPQHF	TGTGCCAGCAGCCACACAGGGGGCAGTCAGCCCCAGCATTTT
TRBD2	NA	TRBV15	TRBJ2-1	CATSGRDYYNEQFF	TGTGCCACCAGCGGCCGGGACTATTACAATGAGCAGTTCTTC
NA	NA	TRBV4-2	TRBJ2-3	CASSAGAGPRGTDTQYF	TGTGCCAGCAGCGCAGGGGCCGGGCCGAGAGGCACAGATACGCAGTATTTT
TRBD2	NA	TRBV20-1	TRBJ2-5	CSASSGGRVETQYF	TGCAGTGCTAGTTCTGGCGGGAGAGTGGAGACCCAGTACTTC
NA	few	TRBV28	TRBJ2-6	CASSPVSGANVLTF	TGTGCCAGCAGCCCGGTGTCCGGGGCCAACGTCCTGACTTTC
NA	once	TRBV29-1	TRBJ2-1	CSVVRTEREQFF	TGCAGCGTTGTTAGGACCGAACGCGAGCAGTTCTTC
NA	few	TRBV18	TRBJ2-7	CASRDLSYEQYF	TGTGCCAGCAGGGACCTCTCCTACGAGCAGTACTTC
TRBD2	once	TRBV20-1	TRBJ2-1	CSASGQRELNEQFF	TGCAGTGCTAGTGGCCAGCGGGAGTTGAATGAGCAGTTCTTC
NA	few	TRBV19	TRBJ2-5	CASSIRGQETQYF	TGTGCCAGCAGTATCAGGGGCCAAGAGACCCAGTACTTC
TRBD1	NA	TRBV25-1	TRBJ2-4	CASSGSPGQGYIQYF	TGTGCCAGCAGTGGATCTCCGGGACAGGGGTACATTCAGTACTTC
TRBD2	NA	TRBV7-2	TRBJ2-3	CASSAGLAGFRGDTQYF	TGTGCCAGCAGCGCGGGACTAGCGGGATTTCGGGGAGATACGCAGTATTTT
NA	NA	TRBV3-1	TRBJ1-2	CASSQTAVANYGYTF	TGTGCCAGCAGCCAGACAGCTGTAGCTAACTATGGCTACACCTTC
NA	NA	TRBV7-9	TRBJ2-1	CASSPNPNNEQFF	TGTGCCAGCAGCCCGAACCCTAACAATGAGCAGTTCTTC
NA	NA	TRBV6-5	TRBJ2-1	CASSSQISYNEQFF	TGTGCCAGCAGTTCCCAGATTTCCTACAATGAGCAGTTCTTC
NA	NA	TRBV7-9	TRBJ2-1	CASSKGWAGSYNEQFF	TGTGCCAGCAGCAAGGGCTGGGCGGGCTCCTACAATGAGCAGTTCTTC
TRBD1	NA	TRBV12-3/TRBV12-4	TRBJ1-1	CASRSSGQDEAFF	TGTGCCAGCAGGTCGTCCGGACAGGATGAAGCTTTCTTT
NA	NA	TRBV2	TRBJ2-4	CASSDGTSIAKNIQYF	TGTGCCAGCAGTGACGGCACCTCTATAGCCAAAAACATTCAGTACTTC
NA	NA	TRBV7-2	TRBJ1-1	CASSSWPHTEAFF	TGTGCCAGCAGCTCATGGCCCCACACTGAAGCTTTCTTT
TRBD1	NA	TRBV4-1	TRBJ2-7	CASSQPGQVPNTHPDEQYF	TGCGCCAGCAGCCAACCGGGACAGGTCCCCAATACCCACCCGGACGAGCAGTACTTC
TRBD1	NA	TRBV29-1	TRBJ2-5	CSAGTDLQETQYF	TGCAGCGCTGGGACAGACTTGCAAGAGACCCAGTACTTC
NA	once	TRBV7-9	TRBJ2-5	CASSSQGVQEIQYF	TGTGCCAGCAGCTCACAAGGGGTCCAAGAGATCCAGTACTTC
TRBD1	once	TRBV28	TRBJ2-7	CASSFGQGTAYEQYF	TGTGCCAGCAGTTTCGGACAGGGGACGGCGTACGAGCAGTACTTC
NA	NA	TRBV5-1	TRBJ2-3	CASSLEGVDTQYF	TGCGCCAGCAGCTTGGAGGGTGTAGATACGCAGTATTTT
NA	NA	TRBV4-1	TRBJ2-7	CASSQRDGTYEQYF	TGCGCCAGCAGCCAGCGGGACGGAACCTACGAGCAGTACTTC
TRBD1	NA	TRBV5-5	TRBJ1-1	CASSLGDRGGTEAFF	TGTGCCAGCAGCTTGGGGGACAGGGGAGGTACTGAAGCTTTCTTT
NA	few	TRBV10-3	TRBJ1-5	CASGSGTNQPQHF	TGTGCCTCCGGGAGCGGGACGAATCAGCCCCAGCATTTT